This T cell receptor (beta chain) was sequenced for a study of shared clonotypes between healthy human individuals. Study-wide results and caveats: Genetic and exposure-history diversity was limited by the small donor number.

Produced via immunoSEQ multiplex PCR; TCRdb's table is partial and in-frame only. The sample records 1.5 million to 2.5 million clones, roughly 95% being singletons. The sample holds one count of this clone. No antigen is known for it. Terminally differentiated effector memory CD45RA+ cells were excluded by CCR7 positive selection of CD45RO-negative cells. The material sequenced was naive CD8+ T cells sorted from blood. The clonotype was recovered from a man aged 18 to 29 in good health.

CDR3 sequence: CAWSTPVGADQETQYF. The CDR3 DNA follows: TGTGCCTGGAGTACCCCAGTGGGGGCAGACCAAGAGACCCAGTACTTC. The J gene is TRBJ2-5, the V gene TRBV30; D possibly corresponds to TRBD1 (6 bases). Germline V CDR1 and CDR2: GTSNPN, SVGIG (reference sequence). The CDR3 is made up of 16 amino acids. The V and J ends lost 2 bases and 0 bases respectively, with 16 bases between them.